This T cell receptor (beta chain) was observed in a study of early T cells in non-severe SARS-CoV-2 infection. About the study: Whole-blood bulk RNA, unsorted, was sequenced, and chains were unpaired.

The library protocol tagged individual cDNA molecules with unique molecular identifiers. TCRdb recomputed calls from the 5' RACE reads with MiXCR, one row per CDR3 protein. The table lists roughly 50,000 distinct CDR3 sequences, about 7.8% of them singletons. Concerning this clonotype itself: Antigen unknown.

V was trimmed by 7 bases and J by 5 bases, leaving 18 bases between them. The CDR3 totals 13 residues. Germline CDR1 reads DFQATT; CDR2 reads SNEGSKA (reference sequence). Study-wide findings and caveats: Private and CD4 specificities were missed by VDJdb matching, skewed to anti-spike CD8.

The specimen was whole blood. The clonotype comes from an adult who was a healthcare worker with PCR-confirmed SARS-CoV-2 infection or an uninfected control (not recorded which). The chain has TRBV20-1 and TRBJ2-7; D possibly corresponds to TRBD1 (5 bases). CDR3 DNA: TGCAGTGTCCAGGGTTATCTTCCCCACGAGCAGTACTTC. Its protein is CSVQGYLPHEQYF.